The 32 T cell receptor beta chains in this list originate from one sample, sequenced in a study of blood T cells in healthy people across ages. Alongside a J-beta primer mix, a sample-barcoded 5' primer served in a second PCR lasting roughly 6 to 11 cycles. Via MiXCR, TCRdb re-called the 5' RACE reads, giving one row per CDR3 protein. The table shows over a million distinct CDR3 sequences, with roughly 40% occurring only once. Sequenced: blood. All receptors derive from a woman younger than 35 in good health.

This clonotype turned up a few times. The genes are TRBV3-1 and TRBJ1-2, with 12 bases that match TRBD1. In germline, CDR1 is LGHDT, CDR2 YNNKEL (reference sequence). V lost 5 bases to trimming and J lost 7 bases; unmatched junction nucleotides: 11. The CDR3 extends over 16 amino acids. CDR3 in DNA: TGTGCCAGCAGCTTCCAGGCGGGACAGGGGGCGCCTGGCTACACCTTC. Its translation is CASSFQAGQGAPGYTF.

The chain carries TRBV3-1 and TRBJ2-5, with TRBD2 as a possible D gene (5 bases). V was cut by 0 bases and J by 5 bases, with 10 bases left in between. This CDR3 has 14 amino acids. The germline V gene encodes CDR1 LGHDT and CDR2 YNNKEL (reference sequence). The CDR3 protein is CASSQDMTMETQYF. In nucleotides, the CDR3 is TGTGCCAGCAGCCAAGATATGACTATGGAGACCCAGTACTTC.

The chain uses TRBV15 and TRBJ2-7, with 7 nucleotides matching TRBD1. There are 15 residues in the CDR3. CDR1 and CDR2 from the germline V gene are LNHNV and YYDKDF (reference sequence). Losses at the gene ends were 0 bases for V and 0 bases for J; bases not matched to a gene: 2. The DNA of the CDR3 is TGTGCCACCAGCAGAGATCCAGGGGGCTCCTACGAGCAGTACTTC. Translated, it gives CATSRDPGGSYEQYF.

The genes are TRBV9 and TRBJ2-1; no reliable D call. CDR3 length: 14 amino acids. CDR1 and CDR2 (germline): SGDLS, YYNGEE. V was pared by 3 bases and J by 7 bases, with 14 bases between. The CDR3 nucleotides read TGTGCCAGCAGCGCTGGACCCTTGGGGAATGAGCAGTTCTTC. It yields the protein CASSAGPLGNEQFF.

J is TRBJ1-2 and V is TRBV12-3 or TRBV12-4; D is perhaps TRBD1 (5 bases). V lost 7 bases and J 8 bases, leaving 14 bases between the germline ends. The CDR3 runs 12 residues. The CDR3 bases are TGTGCCAGCATGGGGCCCATAGGGGGCTACACCTTC. Residues: CASMGPIGGYTF.

The J gene is TRBJ2-1, the V gene TRBV7-9, with D possibly matching TRBD2 (5 bases). CDR1 and CDR2 (germline): SEHNR, FQNEAQ (reference sequence). V lost 4 bases to trimming and J lost 1 base, with 14 bases between them. The CDR3 loop spans 16 amino acids. DNA of the CDR3: TGTGCCAGCAGCTCCCTCGCTAGCCTTTCCTACAATGAGCAGTTCTTC. This translates into CASSSLASLSYNEQFF.

V and J are TRBV6-1 and TRBJ1-4; possible D gene TRBD1, 5 bases. CDR1 and CDR2 (germline): MNHNS, SASEGT. This CDR3 has 15 residues. V was shortened by 0 bases and J by 4 bases, with 9 bases between the two germline ends. The CDR3 loop reads CASSEARQRNEKLFF. The CDR3 coding sequence is TGTGCCAGCAGTGAAGCGCGACAGCGTAATGAAAAACTGTTTTTT.

Only a few counts were recorded for this clonotype. This rearrangement joins TRBV5-1 to TRBJ2-4, with 11 bases aligning to TRBD2. The J call may be wrong; the DNA end is better matched by TRBJ2-7. The CDR3 runs to 17 residues. Germline CDR1 is SGHRS and CDR2 is YFSETQ. Written as DNA, the CDR3 is TGCGCCAGCAGCTTCTATCTTACTAGCGGGGGTACCTACGAGCAGTACTTC. Encoded protein: CASSFYLTSGGTYEQYF.

The CDR3 coding sequence is TGTGCCAGCAGCACCCGCTGGATTGGGCAGTACTTC. It is translated as CASSTRWIGQYF. V and J are TRBV7-9 and TRBJ2-5; D is ambiguous. This CDR3 has 12 residues. V gave up 5 bases and J gave up 11 bases, with 15 bases separating them. Germline-derived CDR1 and CDR2 are SEHNR and FQNEAQ (reference sequence).

Written as DNA, the CDR3 is TGTGCCACCAGCAAGGCAGGGTTGGTCTATGGCTACACCTTC. Its translation is CATSKAGLVYGYTF. The chain couples TRBV15 to TRBJ1-2, with D perhaps matching TRBD1 (5 bases). V lost 4 bases, J lost 4 bases, and 13 bases lay in between. The CDR3 loop spans 14 amino acids. Looked up from germline, CDR1 is LNHNV and CDR2 is YYDKDF (reference sequence).

This clonotype was picked up a small number of times. The chain is built from TRBV10-3 and TRBJ2-3; 7 nucleotides line up with TRBD2. Germline loops: CDR1 ENHRY, CDR2 SYGVKD. Trimming took 4 bases from V and 6 from J; bases not matched to a gene: 4. The CDR3 contains 13 residues. The CDR3 DNA is TGTGCCATCAGTGGAGGACTAGGGGATACGCAGTATTTT. Its translation: CAISGGLGDTQYF.

This clonotype appeared many times. The chain employs TRBV25-1 and TRBJ2-7; D is uncertain. This CDR3 has 11 residues. Germline V gene data show CDR1 as MGHDK and CDR2 as SYGVNS. V was pared by 7 bases and J by 4 bases, with 8 bases between. CDR3 coding DNA: TGTGCCAGCACTGACGGGTACGAGCAGTACTTC. As protein: CASTDGYEQYF.

The chain carries TRBV29-1 and TRBJ2-5, with D possibly called TRBD1 or TRBD2 (7 bases each). With the DNA end fitting TRBJ2-7 better, the J assignment may be wrong. Per the germline V gene, CDR1 is SQVTM and CDR2 is ANQGSEA. This CDR3 spans 13 amino acids. In nucleotides, the CDR3 is TGCAGCGTTGAACAGGGGGGGGAATACGAGCAGTACTTC. It yields the protein CSVEQGGEYEQYF.

J is TRBJ2-5 and V is TRBV12-3 or TRBV12-4, with TRBD2 matching 12 bases. The CDR3 contains 13 residues. V trimming: 7 bases; J trimming: 11 bases; junction bases outside the gene matches: 8. The CDR3 loop is CASTRTSGDEQYF. The CDR3 DNA is TGTGCCAGCACCAGGACTAGCGGGGATGAGCAGTACTTC.

The rearrangement joins TRBV2 to TRBJ2-3, with 15 bases identical to TRBD2. The V gene's germline CDR1 is SNHLY and CDR2 FYNNEI. V shed 6 bases, J shed 2 bases, and the junction held 9 bases outside the gene matches. This CDR3 is built from 18 residues. CDR3 residues: CASSKTGTSGGITDTQYF. The CDR3 bases are TGTGCCAGCAGCAAAACCGGGACTAGCGGGGGGATCACAGATACGCAGTATTTT.

CDR3 DNA: TGTGCCATCAGAAGCAATACAGCTAGCACAGATACGCAGTATTTT. Its translation: CAIRSNTASTDTQYF. The chain has TRBV10-3 and TRBJ2-3; D unclear. V lost 6 bases and J 0 bases, leaving 13 bases between the germline ends. This CDR3 comprises 15 residues. The germline V gene encodes CDR1 ENHRY and CDR2 SYGVKD.

The chain uses TRBV2 and TRBJ1-4; 10 positions agree with TRBD1. This CDR3 is built from 14 residues. V dropped 7 bases and J dropped 4; count of bases not matched to a gene: 3. From germline, CDR1 is SNHLY and CDR2 FYNNEI. The CDR3 sequence: CASMGQGINEKLFF. The CDR3 nucleotides are TGTGCCAGCATGGGACAGGGGATTAATGAAAAACTGTTTTTT.

The chain employs TRBV5-1 and TRBJ2-3; D is uncertain. The V end was cut by 7 bases, the J end by 2 bases, with 17 bases between. The CDR3 is 15 amino acids. CDR1 is SGHRS, CDR2 YFSETQ, per germline. CDR3: CASGGVVGFTDTQYF. Here the CDR3 DNA reads TGCGCCAGCGGTGGAGTGGTGGGGTTCACAGATACGCAGTATTTT. The full variable domain, with the rest looked up from reference TRBV5-1 and TRBJ2-3, is KAGVTQTPRYLIKTRGQQVTLSCSPISGHRSVSWYQQTPGQGLQFLFEYFSETQRNKGNFPGRFSGRQFSNSRSEMNVSTLELGDSALYLCASGGVVGFTDTQYFGPGTRLTVL.

The V gene is TRBV12-3 or TRBV12-4, the J gene TRBJ2-2; a possible D gene is TRBD2 (6 bases). V was clipped by 7 bases and J by 5 bases, with 20 bases between them. The CDR3 consists of 16 residues. This chain's CDR3 is CASKTLASIGTGELFF. DNA for the CDR3: TGTGCCAGCAAAACACTAGCTTCTATTGGGACCGGGGAGCTGTTTTTT.

This clonotype has only one observation. J is TRBJ2-2 and V is TRBV6-5; perhaps TRBD2 as D (6 bases). There are 17 residues in the CDR3. CDR1 MNHEY and CDR2 SVGAGI come from the germline V gene. V was cut by 2 bases and J by 3 bases, with 16 bases left in between. The CDR3: CASSYEEGGAHTGELFF. As DNA, the CDR3 is TGTGCCAGCAGTTACGAGGAGGGCGGAGCTCACACCGGGGAGCTGTTTTTT.

This clonotype was detected a few times. The V call is TRBV6-5, the J call TRBJ2-7; 10 bases match TRBD2. Per germline, CDR1 MNHEY and CDR2 SVGAGI. The CDR3 has 15 residues. Germline trimming cut 10 bases from V and 3 bases from J; bases unmatched to any gene: 12. The CDR3 protein is CAKIREASGSYEQYF. CDR3 nucleotide sequence: TGTGCCAAGATACGTGAGGCTAGCGGGAGCTACGAGCAGTACTTC.

This clonotype was seen only a few times. This chain links TRBV10-1 with TRBJ2-1; no firm D call. This CDR3 spans 15 amino acids. V was shortened by 8 bases and J by 0 bases, with 14 bases between the two germline ends. CDR1 is WNHNN and CDR2 is SYGVQD in the germline V gene (reference sequence). As DNA, the CDR3 is TGCGCCAGCGGCCTCCCCCGGAGCTCCTACAATGAGCAGTTCTTC. It is translated as CASGLPRSSYNEQFF.

This clonotype has just a few counts. The V and J genes are TRBV6-5 and TRBJ2-6; the D is unclear. Looked up from germline, CDR1 is MNHEY and CDR2 is SVGAGI. The ends were cut back, 2 bases at V and 0 bases at J, with 8 bases in the middle. The CDR3 runs to 16 residues. The CDR3 loop reads CASSYDALSGANVLTF. In nucleotides, the CDR3 is TGTGCCAGCAGTTACGACGCGCTCTCTGGGGCCAACGTCCTGACTTTC.

This chain links TRBV12-5 with TRBJ2-4; TRBD2 agrees at 11 bases. The CDR3 extends over 16 amino acids. V trimming: 6 bases; J trimming: 10 bases; junction bases outside the gene matches: 14. Germline CDR1 LGHNT, CDR2 FRNRAP. The CDR3 region has the DNA TGTGCTAGTGGCCCCGGGACTAGCGGACAGCGGGGGATTCAGTACTTC. Protein: CASGPGTSGQRGIQYF.

The chain combines TRBV18 with TRBJ2-5, with D perhaps assigned TRBD1 or TRBD2 (5 bases each). Germline CDR1 KGHSH, CDR2 LQKENI. Between the trimmed V and J ends, which lost 7 bases and 2 bases, there was a span of 14 bases. The CDR3 loop spans 14 amino acids. CDR3 sequence (DNA): TGTGCCAGCTTTACCGGGGCAGGACAAGAGACCCAGTACTTC. Translated: CASFTGAGQETQYF.

V usage is TRBV10-3 and J usage is TRBJ2-2; TRBD2 is a possible D gene (5 bases). The CDR3 covers 14 residues. CDR1 ENHRY and CDR2 SYGVKD come from the germline V gene. Trimming stripped 10 bases from V and 0 bases from J, with 12 bases between. CDR3 loop: CATATGTNTGELFF. The CDR3 nucleotides are TGTGCCACCGCGACGGGGACGAACACCGGGGAGCTGTTTTTT.

This clonotype was recorded a few times. This chain links TRBV28 with TRBJ2-3; weak D call: TRBD1 (8 bases). The CDR3 is 14 residues long. Germline CDR1 MDHEN, CDR2 SYDVKM. Deletions cut 10 bases from V and 1 base from J, with 15 bases between. CDR3 in amino acids: CATYRGGRTDTQYF. Written as DNA, the CDR3 is TGTGCCACCTACAGGGGGGGCCGCACAGATACGCAGTATTTT.

The chain uses TRBV20-1 and TRBJ2-7, with D perhaps TRBD1 (7 bases). The CDR3 has 13 residues. V dropped 4 bases and J dropped 3 bases, with 13 bases sitting between them. From germline, CDR1 is DFQATT and CDR2 SNEGSKA (reference sequence). CDR3: CSAKGGQLYEQYF. The CDR3 DNA reads as TGCAGTGCTAAGGGGGGACAGCTCTACGAGCAGTACTTC.

The chain couples TRBV19 to TRBJ2-5; TRBD2 might be the D (5 bases). The CDR3 covers 13 residues. Germline values: CDR1 LNHDA, CDR2 SQIVND (reference sequence). Trimming cost V 6 bases and J 11 bases, with 19 bases left between them. CDR3: CASRTSILGEQYF. CDR3 DNA sequence: TGTGCCAGTAGAACGTCTATCCTGGGAGAGCAGTACTTC. The whole variable domain, filled in from reference TRBV19 and TRBJ2-5, reads DGGITQSPKYLFRKEGQNVTLSCEQNLNHDAMYWYRQDPGQGLRLIYYSQIVNDFQKGDIAEGYSVSREKKESFPLTVTSAQKNPTAFYLCASRTSILGEQYFGPGTRLLVL.

This sequence joins TRBV5-1 and TRBJ2-1; maybe TRBD2 (6 bases). V was clipped by 0 bases and J by 5 bases, with 21 bases between them. The length of the CDR3 is 18 residues. Germline lookup yields CDR1 SGHRS and CDR2 YFSETQ. CDR3 nucleotides: TGCGCCAGCAGCTTGGTAGGGAGAGCGGGTGGGCCCAACAATGAGCAGTTCTTC. It yields the protein CASSLVGRAGGPNNEQFF.

J is TRBJ2-5 and V is TRBV11-2, with 8 bases identical to TRBD1. J was trimmed by 2 bases and V by 3 bases; bases with no gene match: 5. This CDR3 contains 15 residues. Germline assignment: CDR1 SGHAT and CDR2 FQNNGV. In DNA form, the CDR3 reads TGTGCCAGCAGCTTCTCAGGGGGCGAACAAGAGACCCAGTACTTC. Translation gives CASSFSGGEQETQYF.

This clonotype occurred a few times. The chain carries TRBV7-3 and TRBJ1-2; D gene uncertain. The CDR3 runs 14 residues. Trimming cost V 4 bases and J 8 bases, with 17 bases left between them. Germline V gene sequence: CDR1 SGHTA, CDR2 FQGTGA. The CDR3 sequence: CASSSPPAFAGYTF. The CDR3 nucleotides read TGTGCCAGCAGCTCCCCTCCGGCCTTCGCGGGCTACACCTTC.